This T cell receptor (beta chain) stems from a study of T cell clones after liver transplantation. Study-wide context: HCV positivity affected three of eight recipients; the rest lacked autoimmune or viral indications.

Assay: immunoSEQ multiplex PCR; the TCRdb copy retains only in-frame clones and omits some. This table holds about 51,000 clones, 86% found once. This specimen was CD8+ T cells from blood, taken 12 months after liver transplant. The TCR originated in a human patient who received a liver transplant. Part of the T cell pool may stem from the graft donor.

The CDR3 here is CASSAAGASRNEQFF. In nucleotides, the CDR3 is TGTGCCAGCAGCGCCGCCGGGGCTTCGAGGAATGAGCAGTTCTTC. The V and J genes are TRBV9 and TRBJ2-1; D may correspond to TRBD1 or TRBD2 (5 bases each). The V and J ends lost 3 bases and 7 bases respectively, with 17 bases between them. The V gene's germline CDR1 is SGDLS and CDR2 YYNGEE. The CDR3 length is 15 residues.